The T cell receptor (beta chain) described here comes from a study of T cell responses to AZD1222 COVID-19 vaccine. CDR1 is LNHDA and CDR2 is SQIVND in the germline V gene (reference sequence). V dropped 3 bases and J dropped 4 bases, with 10 bases sitting between them. CDR3 length equals 14 residues. This clone was detected only once. Its antigen is unknown. Method: immunoSEQ multiplex PCR; TCRdb's copy keeps in-frame clones and lacks some. The sample holds approximately 150,000 clones; approximately 92% are singletons and the top ten take around 2.3%. Notes on the study in general: The reported proportion of spike-specific TCRs targeting unmutated variant regions was nearly half. Researchers report vaccine-associated CD4 TCRs spanning spike, with dominance at 160-218 and 743-854.

The sequenced sample was peripheral blood, obtained on day 0 of AZD1222 vaccination. This chain joins TRBV19 and TRBJ2-1; unclear D gene. The clonotype comes from an adult in good health. CDR3 sequence reads: CASSIALQYNEQFF. CDR3 sequence (DNA): TGTGCCAGTAGTATCGCGCTACAATACAATGAGCAGTTCTTC.